This record looks at one T cell receptor beta chain sequence and its context. These data come from a study of blood T cell repertoires in COVID-19. In the original analysis: Amplification of reference gene primers was used by the study to estimate nucleated cell counts. Using immunoSEQ multiplex PCR, the repertoire was profiled, and TCRdb retains in-frame clones only, with some absent. Clone size and V and J calls were adopted from that table, with D and trimming inferred from the DNA. The repertoire holds under 400,000 clones, 88% seen once, with 1.5% to 2% in the top ten. While infection was still active, Seattle patients were enrolled and then followed longitudinally. The CDR3 runs to 15 residues. Per germline, CDR1 SGHRS and CDR2 YFSETQ. V lost 2 bases and J lost 5, with 16 bases in between.

This receptor was taken from a woman aged 25 to 39 with COVID-19, enrolled during active disease. V is TRBV5-1 and J is TRBJ2-5; weak D call: TRBD2 (6 bases). Sequenced sample: peripheral blood. The DNA for the CDR3 is TGCGCCAGCAGCTTAGAGCCTGGGAGGATTGAGACCCAGTACTTC. As protein: CASSLEPGRIETQYF.